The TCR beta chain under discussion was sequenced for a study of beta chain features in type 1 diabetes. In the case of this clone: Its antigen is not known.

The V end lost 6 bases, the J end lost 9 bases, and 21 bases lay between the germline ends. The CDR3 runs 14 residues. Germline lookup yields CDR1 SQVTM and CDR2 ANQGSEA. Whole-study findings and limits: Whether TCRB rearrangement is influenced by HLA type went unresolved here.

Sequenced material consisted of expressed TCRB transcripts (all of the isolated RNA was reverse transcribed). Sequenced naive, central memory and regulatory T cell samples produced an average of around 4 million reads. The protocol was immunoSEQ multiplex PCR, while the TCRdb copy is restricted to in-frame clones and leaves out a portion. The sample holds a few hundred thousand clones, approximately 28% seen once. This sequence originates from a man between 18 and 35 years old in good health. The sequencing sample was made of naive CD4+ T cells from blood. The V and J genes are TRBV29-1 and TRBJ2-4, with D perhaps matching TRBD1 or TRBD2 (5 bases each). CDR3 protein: CSVEEMGTDGIQYF. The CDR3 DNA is TGCAGCGTGGAGGAGATGGGGACCGACGGCATTCAGTACTTC.